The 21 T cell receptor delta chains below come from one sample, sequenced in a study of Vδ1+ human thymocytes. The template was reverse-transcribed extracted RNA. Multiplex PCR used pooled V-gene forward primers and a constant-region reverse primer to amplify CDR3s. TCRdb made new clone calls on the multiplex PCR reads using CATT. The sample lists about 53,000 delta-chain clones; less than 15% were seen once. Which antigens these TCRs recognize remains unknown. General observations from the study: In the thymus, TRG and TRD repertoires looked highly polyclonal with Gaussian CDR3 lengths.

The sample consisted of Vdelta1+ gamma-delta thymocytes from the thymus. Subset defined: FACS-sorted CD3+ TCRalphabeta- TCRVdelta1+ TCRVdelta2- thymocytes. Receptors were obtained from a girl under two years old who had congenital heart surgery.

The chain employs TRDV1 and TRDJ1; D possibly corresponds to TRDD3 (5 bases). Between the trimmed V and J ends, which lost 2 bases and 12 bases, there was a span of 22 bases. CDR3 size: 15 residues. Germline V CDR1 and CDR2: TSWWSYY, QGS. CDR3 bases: TGTGCTCTTGGGGAAGGGACCGAGGGGGTTAGCTGGTTCATCTTT. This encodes CALGEGTEGVSWFIF.

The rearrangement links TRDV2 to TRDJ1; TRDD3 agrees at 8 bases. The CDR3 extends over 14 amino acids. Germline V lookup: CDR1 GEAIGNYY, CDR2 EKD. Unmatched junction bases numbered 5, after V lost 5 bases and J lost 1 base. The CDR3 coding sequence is TGTGCCTGTGTACCGGGGGATAGCACCGATAAACTCATCTTT. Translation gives CACVPGDSTDKLIF.

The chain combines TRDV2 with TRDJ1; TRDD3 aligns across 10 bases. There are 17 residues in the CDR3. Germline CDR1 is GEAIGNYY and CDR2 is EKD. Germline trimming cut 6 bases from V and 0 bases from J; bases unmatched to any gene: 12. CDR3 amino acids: CACRLGPWGIHTDKLIF. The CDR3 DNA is TGTGCCTGTCGTCTTGGGCCTTGGGGGATACACACCGATAAACTCATCTTT.

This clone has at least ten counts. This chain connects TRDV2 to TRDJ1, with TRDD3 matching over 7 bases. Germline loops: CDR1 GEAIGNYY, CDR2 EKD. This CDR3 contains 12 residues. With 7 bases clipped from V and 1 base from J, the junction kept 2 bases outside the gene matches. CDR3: CAWAGGTDKLIF. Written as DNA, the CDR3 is TGTGCCTGGGCTGGGGGCACCGATAAACTCATCTTT.

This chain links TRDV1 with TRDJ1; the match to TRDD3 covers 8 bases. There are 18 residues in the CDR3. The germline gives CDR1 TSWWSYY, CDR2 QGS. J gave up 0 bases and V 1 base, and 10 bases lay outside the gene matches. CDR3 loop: CALGEHPTGGPYTDKLIF. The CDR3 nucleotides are TGTGCTCTTGGGGAACATCCTACTGGGGGTCCCTACACCGATAAACTCATCTTT.

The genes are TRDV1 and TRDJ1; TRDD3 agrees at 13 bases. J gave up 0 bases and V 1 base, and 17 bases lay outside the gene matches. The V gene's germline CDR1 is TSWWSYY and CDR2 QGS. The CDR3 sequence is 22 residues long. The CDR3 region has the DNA TGTGCTCTTGGGGAACGTCGTCCACACACTGGGGGATACGGGAGCGACACCGATAAACTCATCTTT. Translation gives CALGERRPHTGGYGSDTDKLIF.

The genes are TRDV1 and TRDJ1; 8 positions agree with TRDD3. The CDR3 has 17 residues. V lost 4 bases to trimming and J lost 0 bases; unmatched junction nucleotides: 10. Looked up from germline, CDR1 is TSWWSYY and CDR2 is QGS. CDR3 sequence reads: CALGARGLGAYTDKLIF. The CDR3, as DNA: TGTGCTCTTGGGGCCCGGGGACTGGGGGCGTACACCGATAAACTCATCTTT.

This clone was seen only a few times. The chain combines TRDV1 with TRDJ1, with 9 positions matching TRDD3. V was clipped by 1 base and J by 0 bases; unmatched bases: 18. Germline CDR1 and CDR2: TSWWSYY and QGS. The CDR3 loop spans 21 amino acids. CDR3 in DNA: TGTGCTCTTGGGGAACGACCCCCCGGGGTACTGGGGGACCCGTACACCGATAAACTCATCTTT. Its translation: CALGERPPGVLGDPYTDKLIF.

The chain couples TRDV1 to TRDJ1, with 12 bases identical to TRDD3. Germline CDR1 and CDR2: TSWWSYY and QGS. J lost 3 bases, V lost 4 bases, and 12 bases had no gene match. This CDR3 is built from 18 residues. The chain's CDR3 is CALGGSIPYWGIPDKLIF. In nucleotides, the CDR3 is TGTGCTCTTGGGGGCTCGATTCCGTACTGGGGGATACCCGATAAACTCATCTTT.

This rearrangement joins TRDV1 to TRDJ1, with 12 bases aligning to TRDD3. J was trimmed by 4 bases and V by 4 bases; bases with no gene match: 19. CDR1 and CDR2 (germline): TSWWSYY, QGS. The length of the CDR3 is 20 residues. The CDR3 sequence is CALGVPALGLGDTGVDKLIF. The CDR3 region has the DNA TGTGCTCTTGGGGTTCCCGCCCTCGGGCTGGGGGATACGGGGGTCGATAAACTCATCTTT.

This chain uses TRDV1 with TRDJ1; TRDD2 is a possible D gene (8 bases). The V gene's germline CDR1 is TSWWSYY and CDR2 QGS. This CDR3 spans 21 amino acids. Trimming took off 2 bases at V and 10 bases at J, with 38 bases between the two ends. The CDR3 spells CALGESETLPSWAGGPVGLIF. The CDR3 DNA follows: TGTGCTCTTGGGGAATCGGAAACCCTTCCTAGTTGGGCTGGGGGCCCCGTTGGACTCATCTTT.

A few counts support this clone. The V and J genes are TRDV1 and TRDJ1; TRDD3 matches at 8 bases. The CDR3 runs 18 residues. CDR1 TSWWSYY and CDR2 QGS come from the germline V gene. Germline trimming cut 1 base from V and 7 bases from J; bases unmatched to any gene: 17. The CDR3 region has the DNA TGTGCTCTTGGGGAACCCACGACGTCCTGGGGGACGTTCGGTAAACTCATCTTT. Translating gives CALGEPTTSWGTFGKLIF.

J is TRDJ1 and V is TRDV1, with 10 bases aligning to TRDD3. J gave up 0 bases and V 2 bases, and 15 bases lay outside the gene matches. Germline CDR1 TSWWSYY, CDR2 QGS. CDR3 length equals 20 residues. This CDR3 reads CALGEMSTSLGDFHTDKLIF. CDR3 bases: TGTGCTCTTGGGGAAATGTCTACTTCACTGGGGGATTTTCACACCGATAAACTCATCTTT.

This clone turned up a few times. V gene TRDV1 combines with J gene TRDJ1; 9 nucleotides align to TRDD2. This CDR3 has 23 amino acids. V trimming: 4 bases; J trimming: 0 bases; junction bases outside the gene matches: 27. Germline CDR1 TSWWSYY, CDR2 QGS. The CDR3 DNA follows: TGTGCTCTTGGGGGAGCCCGCCCTTCCTACGTGATTCCGGGGGAAAAGTACACCGATAAACTCATCTTT. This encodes CALGGARPSYVIPGEKYTDKLIF.

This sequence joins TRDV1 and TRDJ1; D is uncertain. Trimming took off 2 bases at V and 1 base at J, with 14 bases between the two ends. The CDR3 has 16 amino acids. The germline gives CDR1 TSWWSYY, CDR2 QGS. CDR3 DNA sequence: TGTGCTCTTGGGGAAAGTTGCTGTAGACGCACCGATAAACTCATCTTT. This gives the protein CALGESCCRRTDKLIF.

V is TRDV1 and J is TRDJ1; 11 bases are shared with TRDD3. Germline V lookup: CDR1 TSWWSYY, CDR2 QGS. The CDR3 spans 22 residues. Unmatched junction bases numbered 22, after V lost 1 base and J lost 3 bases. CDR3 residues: CALGEPLLHGVLGDNGADKLIF. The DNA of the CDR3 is TGTGCTCTTGGGGAACCCCTCCTACACGGGGTACTGGGGGATAACGGGGCCGATAAACTCATCTTT.

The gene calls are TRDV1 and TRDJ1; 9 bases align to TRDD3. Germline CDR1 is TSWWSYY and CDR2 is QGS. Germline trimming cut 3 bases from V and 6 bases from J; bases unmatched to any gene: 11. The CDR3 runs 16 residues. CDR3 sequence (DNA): TGTGCTCTTGGGGAGGAAGGGAGCGCTGGGGGATATAAACTCATCTTT. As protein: CALGEEGSAGGYKLIF.

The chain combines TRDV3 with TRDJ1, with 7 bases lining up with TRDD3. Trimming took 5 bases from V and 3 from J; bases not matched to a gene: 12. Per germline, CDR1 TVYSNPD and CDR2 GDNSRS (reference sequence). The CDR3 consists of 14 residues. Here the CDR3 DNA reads TGTGCCCTCCCTACGGACTGGGGTGCCGATAAACTCATCTTT. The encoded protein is CALPTDWGADKLIF.

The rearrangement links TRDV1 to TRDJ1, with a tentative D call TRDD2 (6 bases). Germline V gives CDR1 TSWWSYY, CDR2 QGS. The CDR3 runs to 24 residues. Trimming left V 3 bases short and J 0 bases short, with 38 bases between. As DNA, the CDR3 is TGTGCTCTTGGGGACTTCTCTCACTTCCTCCAGGATCCTTACCAGGGGGTTTACACCGATAAACTCATCTTT. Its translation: CALGDFSHFLQDPYQGVYTDKLIF.

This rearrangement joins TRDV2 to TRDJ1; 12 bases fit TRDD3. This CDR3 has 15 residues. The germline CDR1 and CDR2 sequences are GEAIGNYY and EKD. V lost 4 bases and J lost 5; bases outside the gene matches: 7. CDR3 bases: TGTGCCTGTGAGGGACTGGGGGATACAAAAGATAAACTCATCTTT. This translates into CACEGLGDTKDKLIF.

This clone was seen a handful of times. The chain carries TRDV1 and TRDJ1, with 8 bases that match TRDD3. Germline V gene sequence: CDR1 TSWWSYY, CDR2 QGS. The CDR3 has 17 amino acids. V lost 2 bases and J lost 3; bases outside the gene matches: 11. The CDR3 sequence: CALGETPPEGIPDKLIF. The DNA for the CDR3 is TGTGCTCTTGGGGAAACCCCGCCTGAGGGGATACCCGATAAACTCATCTTT.